Below are 22 T cell receptor beta chains sequenced from a single sample in a study of shared clonotypes between healthy human individuals. Only in-frame clones appear in the TCRdb table, and some are missing; sequencing was by immunoSEQ multiplex PCR. The sample lists about 1,800,000 clones; around 96% were seen once. CD45RO-negative CD8 cells positively selected for CCR7 made up the naive population, which excluded terminally differentiated effector memory CD45RA+ cells. Sequenced material: naive CD8+ T cells sorted from blood. The origin of the receptors is a man in his late teens or twenties in good health.

The chain uses TRBV13 and TRBJ2-7; the D is unclear. V was shortened by 0 bases and J by 3 bases, with 6 bases between the two germline ends. Germline assignment: CDR1 PRHDT and CDR2 FYEKMQ (reference sequence). The CDR3 is 13 amino acids. CDR3 protein: CASSLGYNYEQYF. CDR3 nucleotide sequence: TGTGCCAGCAGCTTAGGGTACAACTACGAGCAGTACTTC.

The gene calls are TRBV6-6 and TRBJ2-3; D uncertain. Germline CDR1 and CDR2: MNHNY and SVGAGI (reference sequence). Trimming cost V 7 bases and J 3 bases, with 14 bases left between them. This CDR3 comprises 14 residues. CDR3 sequence (DNA): TGTGCCAGCACCTTGGCAACGTTAACAGATACGCAGTATTTT. Encoded protein: CASTLATLTDTQYF.

This clone was seen just once. The chain joins TRBV19 to TRBJ2-7; the D gene is possibly TRBD1 (6 bases). The CDR3 is 13 residues long. V was trimmed by 3 bases and J by 6 bases, leaving 12 bases between them. Germline V lookup: CDR1 LNHDA, CDR2 SQIVND (reference sequence). CDR3 in DNA: TGTGCCAGTAGTATCGGACAGAATACCGAGCAGTACTTC. Its translation is CASSIGQNTEQYF.

The chain combines TRBV28 with TRBJ2-2; D is ambiguous. The ends were cut back, 6 bases at V and 0 bases at J, with 8 bases in the middle. The CDR3 runs to 14 residues. The V gene's germline CDR1 is MDHEN and CDR2 SYDVKM. The CDR3 sequence: CASSISANTGELFF. In DNA form, the CDR3 reads TGTGCCAGCAGCATATCGGCGAACACCGGGGAGCTGTTTTTT. Full variable domain (missing parts from reference TRBV28 and TRBJ2-2): DVKVTQSSRYLVKRTGEKVFLECVQDMDHENMFWYRQDPGLGLRLIYFSYDVKMKEKGDIPEGYSVSREKKERFSLILESASTNQTSMYLCASSISANTGELFFGEGSRLTVL.

The chain has TRBV7-2 and TRBJ2-1, with TRBD2 identical over 12 bases. The CDR3 extends over 17 amino acids. After removal of 1 base from V and 6 bases from J, the junction contained 7 bases not matched to a gene. Looked up from germline, CDR1 is SGHTA and CDR2 is FQGNSA. As DNA, the CDR3 is TGTGCCAGCAGCTTAGGGTCTCTAGCGGGGGGGCTCAATGAGCAGTTCTTC. This encodes CASSLGSLAGGLNEQFF.

The rearrangement joins TRBV5-1 to TRBJ1-2; D gene ambiguous. Trimming stripped 4 bases from V and 2 bases from J, with 12 bases between. This CDR3 has 14 amino acids. Germline assignment: CDR1 SGHRS and CDR2 YFSETQ. In DNA, the CDR3 is TGCGCCAGCAGCCCGTGGCCAGCGAACTATGGCTACACCTTC. Protein product: CASSPWPANYGYTF.

The J gene is TRBJ1-2, the V gene TRBV7-2; TRBD1 matches 11 bases. This CDR3 is 15 amino acids long. Trimming cost V 0 bases and J 8 bases; bases outside gene matches: 5. Germline V CDR1 and CDR2: SGHTA, FQGNSA. The CDR3 sequence is CASSLAGQGAQGYTF. DNA for the CDR3: TGTGCCAGCAGCTTAGCCGGACAGGGGGCGCAAGGCTACACCTTC.

In the case of this clone: The same CDR3 is also encoded by other DNA sequences in this sample. This rearrangement joins TRBV5-1 to TRBJ2-1; D is uncertain. The CDR3 is 11 residues long. Germline lookup yields CDR1 SGHRS and CDR2 YFSETQ. V was trimmed by 7 bases and J by 4 bases, leaving 6 bases between them. The CDR3 reads CASSLYNEQFF. CDR3 nucleotides: TGCGCCAGCTCCCTGTACAATGAGCAGTTCTTC.

This clone showed up just a few times. The chain is built from TRBV6-1 and TRBJ2-7; D assignment may be TRBD1 or TRBD2 (5 bases each). In germline, CDR1 is MNHNS, CDR2 SASEGT. The CDR3 consists of 12 residues. Trimming stripped 6 bases from V and 3 bases from J, with 9 bases between. CDR3 in amino acids: CASRGDGYEQYF. CDR3 sequence (DNA): TGTGCCAGCAGGGGGGACGGCTACGAGCAGTACTTC.

Remarks on this clone: The same CDR3 also results from other DNA sequences found in this sample. This chain connects TRBV27 to TRBJ1-2; D ambiguous. CDR3 length: 13 amino acids. In germline, CDR1 is MNHEY, CDR2 SMNVEV (reference sequence). Deletions cut 3 bases from V and 4 bases from J, with 9 bases between. The CDR3 region is CASSFGQAYGYTF. DNA for the CDR3: TGTGCCAGCAGTTTTGGTCAGGCCTATGGCTACACCTTC.

The chain employs TRBV7-9 and TRBJ2-3, with D hard to call. The V and J ends lost 8 bases and 0 bases respectively, with 6 bases between them. This CDR3 comprises 12 residues. Germline V gene lookup returns CDR1 SEHNR and CDR2 FQNEAQ (reference sequence). The CDR3 loop is CASLQSTDTQYF. CDR3 in DNA: TGTGCCAGCCTCCAAAGCACAGATACGCAGTATTTT.

The chain recombines TRBV19 with TRBJ2-3; 9 positions match TRBD1. This CDR3 contains 16 residues. Trimming removed 3 bases from V and 2 bases from J; junction bases left unmatched: 6. The V gene's germline CDR1 is LNHDA and CDR2 SQIVND (reference sequence). CDR3 loop: CASSMPGQGPTDTQYF. The CDR3 DNA reads TGTGCCAGTAGTATGCCGGGACAGGGCCCCACAGATACGCAGTATTTT.

The chain is built from TRBV12-1 and TRBJ2-6; the table names TRBD1, a call not compared with the DNA. TRBV12-1 is a recognized pseudogene. This CDR3 is built from 19 residues. The CDR3 coding sequence is TGTGCCAGCAGCCCGCCCCTTGGACAGGCTAACTCTGGGGCCAACGTCCTGACTTTC. Translating it yields CASSPPLGQANSGANVLTF.

V and J are TRBV15 and TRBJ1-1, with 11 bases that match TRBD1. This CDR3 comprises 17 residues. Per the germline V gene, CDR1 is LNHNV and CDR2 is YYDKDF (reference sequence). Losses at the gene ends were 2 bases for V and 3 bases for J; bases not matched to a gene: 8. CDR3 amino acids: CATSRSRTGGDDTEAFF. The CDR3 DNA reads TGTGCCACCAGCAGATCACGGACAGGGGGCGATGACACTGAAGCTTTCTTT.

The chain recombines TRBV7-9 with TRBJ2-1; possible D gene TRBD2, 5 bases. Germline V gives CDR1 SEHNR, CDR2 FQNEAQ (reference sequence). The CDR3 runs 13 residues. V was clipped by 1 base and J by 8 bases, with 9 bases between them. The CDR3 sequence: CASSLGVAYEQFF. Here the CDR3 DNA reads TGTGCCAGCAGCTTAGGAGTAGCGTATGAGCAGTTCTTC.

This chain links TRBV5-5 with TRBJ2-3; D gene unclear. The CDR3 consists of 15 residues. Germline V CDR1 and CDR2: SGHKS, YYEKEE (reference sequence). The ends were cut back, 0 bases at V and 0 bases at J, with 8 bases in the middle. The CDR3 coding sequence is TGTGCCAGCAGCTTGGAATGGCAGAGCACAGATACGCAGTATTTT. Its translation is CASSLEWQSTDTQYF.

The chain combines TRBV9 with TRBJ2-5, with 11 bases identical to TRBD2. Germline-derived CDR1 and CDR2 are SGDLS and YYNGEE. V lost 4 bases and J lost 2; bases outside the gene matches: 4. The CDR3 runs to 15 residues. The CDR3 DNA sequence: TGTGCCAGCAGCCCACGACTAGCGGGGCAAGAGACCCAGTACTTC. Protein sequence: CASSPRLAGQETQYF.

This sequence joins TRBV7-9 and TRBJ1-1; tentatively, D is TRBD1 (5 bases). V lost 0 bases and J 5 bases, leaving 13 bases between the germline ends. Germline values: CDR1 SEHNR, CDR2 FQNEAQ (reference sequence). The length of the CDR3 is 15 residues. For the CDR3, the DNA is TGTGCCAGCAGCTTAGCCCTGGGTAAGGGGACTGAAGCTTTCTTT. Translating gives CASSLALGKGTEAFF.

The chain is built from TRBV9 and TRBJ2-7; 7 bases align to TRBD2. This CDR3 contains 14 residues. CDR1 and CDR2 from the germline V gene are SGDLS and YYNGEE. The J segment lost 5 bases and the V segment lost 0 bases, leaving 5 bases of the junction unmatched. The CDR3 region has the DNA TGTGCCAGCAGCGTAGGGCGGGAGATCCACGAGCAGTACTTC. This translates into CASSVGREIHEQYF.

The gene calls are TRBV13 and TRBJ2-3; 9 bases align to TRBD2. In germline, CDR1 is PRHDT, CDR2 FYEKMQ (reference sequence). The CDR3 covers 17 residues. Trimming at V came to 4 bases and at J to 5 bases, leaving 13 bases not matched to a gene. CDR3 bases: TGTGCCAGCAGCTCATTGTCGCGGGGGGGATTCGGAGATACGCAGTATTTT. Encoded protein: CASSSLSRGGFGDTQYF.

V gene TRBV19 combines with J gene TRBJ2-2, with 7 positions matching TRBD1. The CDR3 is made up of 14 amino acids. V shed 9 bases, J shed 5 bases, and the junction held 9 bases outside the gene matches. Germline V gene lookup returns CDR1 LNHDA and CDR2 SQIVND (reference sequence). The CDR3: CASTGALRTGELFF. CDR3 DNA sequence: TGTGCCAGCACAGGGGCCCTGCGGACCGGGGAGCTGTTTTTT.

This clone is a singleton in its sample. The V gene is TRBV28, the J gene TRBJ1-4, with TRBD1 matching 7 bases. The CDR3 is 14 residues long. Germline V lookup: CDR1 MDHEN, CDR2 SYDVKM. The V segment lost 7 bases and the J segment 4 bases; nucleotides outside the gene matches: 6. CDR3 protein: CASTLTGFNEKLFF. CDR3 coding DNA: TGTGCCAGCACCTTGACAGGGTTTAATGAAAAACTGTTTTTT.